This T cell receptor (beta chain) is drawn from a study of cytomegalovirus exposure and HLA in healthy donors. The count of this clone is one. In nominal health when sampled, donors likely had unrecorded immune exposures nonetheless. The PCR had 60 Vbeta and 13 Jbeta primers. TCRdb's copy holds only in-frame clones and misses some; the assay was immunoSEQ multiplex PCR. This table has about 260,000 clones, roughly 70% appearing once. The sequenced sample consisted of PBMCs. The origin of this receptor is a female donor in good health and CMV-seronegative.

CDR3 DNA: TGTGCCAGCAGTTACGCTGAACTAGCGGGGGACAATGAGCAGTTCTTC. Residues: CASSYAELAGDNEQFF. V and J are TRBV6-5 and TRBJ2-1; 11 nucleotides line up with TRBD2. With 2 bases clipped from V and 5 bases from J, the junction kept 5 bases outside the gene matches. Germline V gene data show CDR1 as MNHEY and CDR2 as SVGAGI. The CDR3 is 16 amino acids.